This T cell receptor beta chain originates from a study of T cells expressing NK-cell markers. On the study more broadly: Researchers got TCR beta repertoires out of sorted CD3+CD56+NKG2C+, CD3+CD56+NKG2C- and CD3+CD56-NKG2C+ T cells. Whole-study findings and limits: More than 5 donors carried dominant NKG2C+ clonotypes that made up roughly 1.0-7.5% of their CD8+ T cells. It is unclear if expanded NKG2C-expressing clones target HCMV antigens.

With regard to this clonotype: Its antigen is not known.

The cDNA for TCR beta came from 5'RACE template switching with UMIs. TCRdb reprocessed the 5' RACE reads and reports one entry per CDR3 protein, with no DNA. In total, the table holds hundreds of thousands of distinct CDR3 sequences. The CDR3 runs 14 residues. Germline loops: CDR1 SQVTM, CDR2 ANQGSEA. The rearrangement uses TRBV29-1 and TRBJ1-3. The sequence derives from a woman between 18 and 69 years old in good health. Sequencing was done on a sample of blood T cells: a sorted CD56 or NKG2C T cell subset, CD4+ or CD8+ T cells, or bulk PBMC T cells (not recorded which). The CDR3 protein is CSARPVSSGNTIYF.